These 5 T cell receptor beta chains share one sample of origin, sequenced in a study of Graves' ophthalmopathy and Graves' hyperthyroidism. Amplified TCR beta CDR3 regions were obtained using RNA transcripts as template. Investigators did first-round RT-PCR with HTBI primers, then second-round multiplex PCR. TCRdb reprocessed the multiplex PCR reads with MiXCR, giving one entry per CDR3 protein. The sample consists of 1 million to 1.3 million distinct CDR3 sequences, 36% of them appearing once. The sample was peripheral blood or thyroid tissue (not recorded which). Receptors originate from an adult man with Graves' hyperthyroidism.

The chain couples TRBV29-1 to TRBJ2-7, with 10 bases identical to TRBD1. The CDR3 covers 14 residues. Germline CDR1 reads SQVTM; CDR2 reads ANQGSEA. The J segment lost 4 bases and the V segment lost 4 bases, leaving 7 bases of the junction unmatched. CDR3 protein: CSVGARTGGYEQYF. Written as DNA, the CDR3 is TGCAGCGTTGGGGCCCGGACAGGGGGATACGAGCAGTACTTC.

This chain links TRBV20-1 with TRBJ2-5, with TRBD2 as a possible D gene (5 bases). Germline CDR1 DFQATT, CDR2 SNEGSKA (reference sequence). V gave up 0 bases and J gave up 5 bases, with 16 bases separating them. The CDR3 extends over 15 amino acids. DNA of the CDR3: TGCAGTGCTAGAGATGAGAGGGCGGGTTGGGAGACCCAGTACTTC. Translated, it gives CSARDERAGWETQYF.

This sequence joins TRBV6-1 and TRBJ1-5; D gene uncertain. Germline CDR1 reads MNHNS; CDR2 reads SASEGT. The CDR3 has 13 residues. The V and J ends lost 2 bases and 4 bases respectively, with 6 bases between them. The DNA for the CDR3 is TGTGCCAGCAGTGAACTTCGAAATCAGCCCCAGCATTTT. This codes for CASSELRNQPQHF.

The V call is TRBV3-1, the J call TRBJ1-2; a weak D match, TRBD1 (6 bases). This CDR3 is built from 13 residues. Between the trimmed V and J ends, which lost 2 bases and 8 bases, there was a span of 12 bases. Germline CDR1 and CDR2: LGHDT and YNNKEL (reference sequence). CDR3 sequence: CASSQSYRAGYTF. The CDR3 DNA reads TGTGCCAGCAGCCAATCTTACAGGGCAGGCTACACCTTC.

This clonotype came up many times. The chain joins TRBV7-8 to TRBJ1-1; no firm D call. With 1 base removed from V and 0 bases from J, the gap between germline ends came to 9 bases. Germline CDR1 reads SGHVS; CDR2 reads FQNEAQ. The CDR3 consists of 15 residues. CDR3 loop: CASSLVWRMNTEAFF. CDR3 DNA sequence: TGTGCCAGCAGCTTAGTTTGGCGGATGAACACTGAAGCTTTCTTT.